This T cell receptor beta chain appears in the sequencing data of a study of CD8 T cells in ankylosing spondylitis. Whole-study results and caveats: The authors reported significant enrichment of disease-linked clones in matched ankylosing spondylitis synovial fluid. Seemingly characteristic of ankylosing spondylitis blood was a TCR beta motif consisting of eight highly homologous variants. There were earlier reports of some motif variants in reactive arthritis synovial fluid and blood.

TCRdb reprocessed the 5' RACE reads with MiXCR, giving one entry per CDR3 protein. In the table there are 450,000 or so distinct CDR3 sequences, more than 25% of which are singletons. In the case of this clonotype: Its antigen is not identified.

Trimming shortened V by 5 bases and J by 3 bases, and 18 bases separated the two germline ends. This CDR3 has 16 amino acids. The TCR was taken from a male donor with ankylosing spondylitis. Sequencing used blood, either unsorted or a sorted T cell fraction (not recorded which). V is TRBV12-3 or TRBV12-4 and J is TRBJ2-3; D is undetermined. The DNA of the CDR3 is TGTGCCAGCAGTCCCGGTTTCAGCGTAAGAACAGATACGCAGTATTTT. Amino acids: CASSPGFSVRTDTQYF.